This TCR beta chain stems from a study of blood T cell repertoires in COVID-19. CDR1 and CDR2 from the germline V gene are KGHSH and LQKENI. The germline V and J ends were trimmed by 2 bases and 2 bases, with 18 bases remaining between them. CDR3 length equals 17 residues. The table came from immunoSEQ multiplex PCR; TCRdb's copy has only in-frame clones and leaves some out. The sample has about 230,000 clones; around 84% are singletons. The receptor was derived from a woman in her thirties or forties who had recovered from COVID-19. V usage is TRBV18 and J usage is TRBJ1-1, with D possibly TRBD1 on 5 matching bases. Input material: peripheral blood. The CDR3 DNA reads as TGTGCCAGCTCACCAAATTGGGGAAGGGGCGATAACACTGAAGCTTTCTTT. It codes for CASSPNWGRGDNTEAFF.